Below are 22 T cell receptor beta chains sequenced from a single sample in a study of shared clonotypes between healthy human individuals. The protocol was immunoSEQ multiplex PCR, while the TCRdb copy is restricted to in-frame clones and leaves out a portion. The table records fewer than 600,000 clones, 79% of them present only once. The sample consisted of PBMCs. These receptors all stem from a woman between 35 and 50 years old in good health. Some clones in this sample may be carry-over from other donors' samples.

The V gene is TRBV27, the J gene TRBJ1-2; D call uncertain. Germline V gives CDR1 MNHEY, CDR2 SMNVEV (reference sequence). The length of the CDR3 is 18 residues. The ends were cut back, 6 bases at V and 2 bases at J, with 25 bases in the middle. The CDR3 region is CASSSSRGEAGLNYGYTF. The CDR3 bases are TGTGCCAGCAGCTCCTCACGGGGAGAAGCGGGGTTGAACTATGGCTACACCTTC.

The chain couples TRBV19 to TRBJ2-7, with 7 bases matching TRBD1. The CDR3 totals 17 residues. The V segment lost 4 bases and the J segment 4 bases; nucleotides outside the gene matches: 16. From germline, CDR1 is LNHDA and CDR2 SQIVND (reference sequence). The CDR3 nucleotides are TGTGCCAGTAGTAGACAGGGTCGAGGCGGAACGGATTACGAGCAGTACTTC. Its translation is CASSRQGRGGTDYEQYF.

V is TRBV28 and J is TRBJ2-3; weak D call: TRBD1 (6 bases). Germline lookup yields CDR1 MDHEN and CDR2 SYDVKM. The germline V and J ends were trimmed by 3 bases and 2 bases, with 18 bases remaining between them. The CDR3 contains 17 residues. The CDR3 region is CASSFRHQGSFTDTQYF. The CDR3 DNA is TGTGCCAGCAGTTTTCGTCATCAGGGGTCTTTCACAGATACGCAGTATTTT.

The chain is built from TRBV27 and TRBJ2-1; unclear D gene. Germline V gene data show CDR1 as MNHEY and CDR2 as SMNVEV (reference sequence). The CDR3 is 13 residues long. V was cut by 10 bases and J by 5 bases, with 15 bases left in between. The CDR3 is CATKREVHNEQFF. Written as DNA, the CDR3 is TGTGCCACCAAAAGGGAAGTCCACAATGAGCAGTTCTTC.

V usage is TRBV6-5 and J usage is TRBJ1-4; the D gene is possibly TRBD1 (5 bases). The V end lost 5 bases, the J end lost 8 bases, and 12 bases lay between the germline ends. The CDR3 is made up of 13 amino acids. Looked up from germline, CDR1 is MNHEY and CDR2 is SVGAGI. CDR3 DNA: TGTGCCAGCAGTACGGGGGTCCGGGAAAAACTGTTTTTT. This gives the protein CASSTGVREKLFF.

The genes are TRBV5-1 and TRBJ2-5, with 8 bases fitting TRBD2. Germline trimming cut 0 bases from V and 7 bases from J; bases unmatched to any gene: 8. Germline assignment: CDR1 SGHRS and CDR2 YFSETQ. The CDR3 is 15 residues long. CDR3 nucleotides: TGCGCCAGCAGCTTGGCAGAGGGACTAGGGGGGACCCAGTACTTC. Translating it yields CASSLAEGLGGTQYF.

The chain is built from TRBV10-3 and TRBJ2-6; 7 bases match TRBD1. CDR1 is ENHRY, CDR2 SYGVKD, per germline. V shed 10 bases and J 0 bases; nucleotides not matched to a gene: 3. The CDR3 totals 14 residues. The CDR3 DNA reads as TGTGCCACCGCAGGGGGCTCTGGGGCCAACGTCCTGACTTTC. Its translation is CATAGGSGANVLTF.

J is TRBJ1-3 and V is TRBV18; D unclear. This CDR3 comprises 15 residues. Per the germline V gene, CDR1 is KGHSH and CDR2 is LQKENI. V lost 4 bases, J lost 0 bases, and 10 bases lay in between. DNA for the CDR3: TGTGCCAGCTCACATGAGGTCATCTCTGGAAACACCATATATTTT. Its translation: CASSHEVISGNTIYF.

The rearrangement links TRBV2 to TRBJ1-2; 9 nucleotides match TRBD1. CDR3 length: 14 amino acids. The ends lost 5 bases at V and 7 bases at J; junction bases unmatched: 8. Germline V gene data show CDR1 as SNHLY and CDR2 as FYNNEI. The CDR3 region is CASSWDREVGGYTF. DNA for the CDR3: TGTGCCAGCAGTTGGGACAGGGAAGTGGGTGGCTACACCTTC.

The genes are TRBV19 and TRBJ1-1; 7 bases are a match to TRBD1. J was trimmed by 0 bases and V by 6 bases; bases with no gene match: 10. The CDR3 contains 16 residues. Germline lookup yields CDR1 LNHDA and CDR2 SQIVND (reference sequence). The CDR3 nucleotides read TGTGCCAGTAGAATTTCCGCCGGGACAGTGAACACTGAAGCTTTCTTT. Protein sequence: CASRISAGTVNTEAFF.

The chain uses TRBV7-8 and TRBJ1-5; D is uncertain. This CDR3 has 15 residues. Looked up from germline, CDR1 is SGHVS and CDR2 is FQNEAQ. Deletions cut 1 base from V and 1 base from J, with 8 bases between. CDR3 sequence: CASSLGGLSNQPQHF. The CDR3 coding sequence is TGTGCCAGCAGCTTAGGAGGGCTGAGCAATCAGCCCCAGCATTTT.

The chain has TRBV7-9 and TRBJ2-2; tentatively, D is TRBD1 (5 bases). The CDR3 has 19 amino acids. V was clipped by 2 bases and J by 0 bases, with 19 bases between them. From germline, CDR1 is SEHNR and CDR2 FQNEAQ (reference sequence). Written as DNA, the CDR3 is TGTGCCAGCAGCTTAAGCTGGGTTTGGGGCAGCTCGAACACCGGGGAGCTGTTTTTT. Translating gives CASSLSWVWGSSNTGELFF.

This clone was counted between two and nine times. V and J are TRBV5-1 and TRBJ2-5; perhaps TRBD2 as D (6 bases). The germline V gene encodes CDR1 SGHRS and CDR2 YFSETQ. Trimming removed 2 bases at V and 7 bases at J, with 15 bases between. This CDR3 contains 14 residues. The CDR3: CASSFPGRGGTQYF. Written as DNA, the CDR3 is TGCGCCAGCAGCTTTCCCGGGAGAGGCGGGACCCAGTACTTC.

This chain connects TRBV28 to TRBJ2-2, with D possibly called TRBD1 or TRBD2 (5 bases each). CDR3 length: 16 amino acids. Per germline, CDR1 MDHEN and CDR2 SYDVKM. V lost 3 bases to trimming and J lost 5 bases, with 16 bases between them. CDR3 DNA sequence: TGTGCCAGCAGTTTGGCCGGGACCAGCGGTACCGGGGAGCTGTTTTTT. Protein sequence: CASSLAGTSGTGELFF.

This CDR3 is CASSHRGQGAYEQYF. The CDR3 DNA reads TGCGCCAGCAGCCACCGAGGACAGGGGGCTTACGAGCAGTACTTC. V usage is TRBV4-1 and J usage is TRBJ2-7; 11 nucleotides line up with TRBD1. Germline CDR1 is MGHRA and CDR2 is YSYEKL. This CDR3 contains 15 residues. J gave up 4 bases and V 3 bases, and 5 bases lay outside the gene matches.

V usage is TRBV7-3 and J usage is TRBJ2-1; TRBD2 matches at 9 bases. The germline V gene has CDR1 SGHTA and CDR2 FQGTGA. V lost 5 bases to trimming and J lost 7 bases; unmatched junction nucleotides: 6. The CDR3 extends over 14 amino acids. For the CDR3, the DNA is TGTGCCAGCAGCCCGGGACTAGCATGGAATGAGCAGTTCTTC. Translated: CASSPGLAWNEQFF.

The rearrangement uses TRBV15 and TRBJ2-1, with TRBD2 matching over 10 bases. The CDR3 extends over 16 amino acids. The V gene end was trimmed by 1 base and the J gene end by 7 bases; junction bases not matched to a gene: 7. Germline-derived CDR1 and CDR2 are LNHNV and YYDKDF (reference sequence). Written as DNA, the CDR3 is TGTGCCACCAGCAGAGGTCTAGCGGGAGTCGATAATGAGCAGTTCTTC. As protein: CATSRGLAGVDNEQFF.

This clone was detected only once. This chain joins TRBV2 and TRBJ1-1; D gene unclear. With 0 bases removed from V and 7 bases from J, the gap between germline ends came to 9 bases. Germline CDR1 reads SNHLY; CDR2 reads FYNNEI. The CDR3 covers 13 residues. CDR3 residues: CASSEAKVSEAFF. The CDR3 DNA sequence: TGTGCCAGCAGTGAAGCGAAAGTAAGTGAAGCTTTCTTT.

The chain carries TRBV28 and TRBJ2-7; D is undetermined. V lost 2 bases and J 3 bases, leaving 11 bases between the germline ends. The CDR3 has 14 amino acids. CDR1 is MDHEN and CDR2 is SYDVKM in the germline V gene. CDR3: CASSLIGLLYEQYF. CDR3 bases: TGTGCCAGCAGTTTAATTGGCCTCCTCTACGAGCAGTACTTC.

The chain employs TRBV11-2 and TRBJ1-4; 7 nucleotides agree with TRBD1. Germline values: CDR1 SGHAT, CDR2 FQNNGV. V dropped 0 bases and J dropped 1; count of bases not matched to a gene: 5. The CDR3 runs to 17 residues. The CDR3, as DNA: TGTGCCAGCAGCTTAGATTCGTGGGACAGAACTAATGAAAAACTGTTTTTT. Its protein product is CASSLDSWDRTNEKLFF. The full variable domain, its missing parts supplied by reference TRBV11-2 and TRBJ1-4, is EAGVAQSPRYKIIEKRQSVAFWCNPISGHATLYWYQQILGQGPKLLIQFQNNGVVDDSQLPKDRFSAERLKGVDSTLKIQPAKLEDSAVYLCASSLDSWDRTNEKLFFGSGTQLSVL.

The V gene is TRBV4-1, the J gene TRBJ2-1; no clear D. The CDR3 is made up of 13 amino acids. Germline V lookup: CDR1 MGHRA, CDR2 YSYEKL. Trimming shortened V by 1 base and J by 10 bases, and 11 bases separated the two germline ends. This chain's CDR3 is CASSQVLRVEQFF. The CDR3, as DNA: TGCGCCAGCAGCCAAGTGCTACGGGTCGAGCAGTTCTTC.

This chain joins TRBV10-3 and TRBJ2-7; 11 bases match TRBD2. V trimming: 3 bases; J trimming: 2 bases; junction bases outside the gene matches: 3. CDR3 size: 15 residues. The germline CDR1 and CDR2 sequences are ENHRY and SYGVKD. The CDR3 nucleotides are TGTGCCATCAGTGAAGGACTAGCGGGTACCTACGAGCAGTACTTC. Encoded protein: CAISEGLAGTYEQYF.